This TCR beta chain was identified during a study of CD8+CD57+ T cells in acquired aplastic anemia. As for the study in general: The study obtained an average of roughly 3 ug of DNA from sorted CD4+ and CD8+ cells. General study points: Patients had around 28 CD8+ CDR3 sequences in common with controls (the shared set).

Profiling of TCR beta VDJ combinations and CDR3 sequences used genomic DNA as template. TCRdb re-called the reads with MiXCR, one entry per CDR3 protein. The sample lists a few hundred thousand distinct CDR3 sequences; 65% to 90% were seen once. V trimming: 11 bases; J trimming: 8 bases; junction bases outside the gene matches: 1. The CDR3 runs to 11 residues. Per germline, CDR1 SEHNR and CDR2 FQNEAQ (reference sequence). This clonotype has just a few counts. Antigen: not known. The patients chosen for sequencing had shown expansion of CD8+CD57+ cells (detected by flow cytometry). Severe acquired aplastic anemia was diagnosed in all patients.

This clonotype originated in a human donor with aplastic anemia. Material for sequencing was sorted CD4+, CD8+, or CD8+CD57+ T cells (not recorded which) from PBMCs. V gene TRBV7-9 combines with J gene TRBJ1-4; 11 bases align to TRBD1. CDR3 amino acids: CAGQGAEKLFF. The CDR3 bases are TGTGCCGGACAGGGGGCGGAAAAACTGTTTTTT.